This T cell receptor (beta chain) came from a study of PD-1 blockade in classical Hodgkin lymphoma. Study-wide results and caveats: CD8+ TCR diversity did not rise significantly by C4D1, unlike CD4+.

This CDR3 spans 13 amino acids. The germline CDR1 and CDR2 sequences are SNHLY and FYNNEI. V dropped 7 bases and J dropped 0 bases, with 9 bases sitting between them. Only in-frame clones appear in the TCRdb table, and some are missing; sequencing was by immunoSEQ multiplex PCR. This sample has 75,000 to 100,000 clones, with roughly 79% found just once. Of note for this clone: As yet, its antigen is unknown.

Every patient had relapsed following autologous stem cell transplantation, and cohorts differed in brentuximab vedotin exposure. The rearrangement links TRBV2 to TRBJ1-1; a weak D match, TRBD1 (6 bases). The sequence came from a human donor with classical Hodgkin lymphoma. This sample comprised peripheral blood mononuclear cells (PBMCs), obtained before the second cycle of nivolumab. The CDR3 sequence is CASIGQMNTEAFF. CDR3 nucleotides: TGTGCCAGCATAGGACAGATGAACACTGAAGCTTTCTTT.